This T cell receptor (beta chain) was recovered during a study of response to subunit inactivated influenza vaccine. The germline V gene has CDR1 SNHLY and CDR2 FYNNEI. This CDR3 contains 14 residues. V lost 5 bases, J lost 6 bases, and 15 bases lay in between. In TCRdb, the RT-PCR reads were re-called with MiXCR into one record per CDR3 protein. The table includes around 600,000 distinct CDR3 sequences, about 11% detected once. This clonotype was counted between two and nine times. The sample was also reused in another study, on T cells expressing NK-cell markers. That work contributes: 5'RACE template switching with UMIs produced the TCR beta cDNA.

The specimen was PBMCs from blood, collected on the day of vaccination. The receptor was derived from a man in his forties or fifties who received an inactivated influenza vaccine. The rearrangement links TRBV2 to TRBJ2-3; D possibly uses TRBD1 or TRBD2 (5 bases each). The CDR3 region is CASSRRGPQDTQYF. The CDR3 coding sequence is TGTGCCAGCAGTCGACGGGGCCCCCAGGATACGCAGTATTTT.